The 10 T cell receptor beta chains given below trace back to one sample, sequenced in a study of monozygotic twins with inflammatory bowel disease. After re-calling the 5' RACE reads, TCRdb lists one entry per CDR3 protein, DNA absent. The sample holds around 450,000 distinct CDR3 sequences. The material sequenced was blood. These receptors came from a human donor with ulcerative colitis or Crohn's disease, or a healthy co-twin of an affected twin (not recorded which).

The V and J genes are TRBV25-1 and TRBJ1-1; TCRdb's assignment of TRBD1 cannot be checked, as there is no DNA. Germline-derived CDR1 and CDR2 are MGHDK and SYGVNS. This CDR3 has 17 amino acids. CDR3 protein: CASRGRVEGASGTEAFF.

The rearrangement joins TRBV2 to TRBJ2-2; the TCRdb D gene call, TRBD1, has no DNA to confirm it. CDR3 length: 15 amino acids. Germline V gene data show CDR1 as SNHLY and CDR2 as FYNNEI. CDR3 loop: CASSERTGRTGELFF.

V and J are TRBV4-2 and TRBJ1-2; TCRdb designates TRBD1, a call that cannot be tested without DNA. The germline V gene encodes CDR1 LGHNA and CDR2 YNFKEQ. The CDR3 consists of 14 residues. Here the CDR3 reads CASSQDRQGSGYTF.

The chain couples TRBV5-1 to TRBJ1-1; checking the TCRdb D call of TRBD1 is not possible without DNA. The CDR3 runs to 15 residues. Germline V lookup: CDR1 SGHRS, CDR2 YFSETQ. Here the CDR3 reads CASSLAVRVNTEAFF. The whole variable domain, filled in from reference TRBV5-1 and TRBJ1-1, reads KAGVTQTPRYLIKTRGQQVTLSCSPISGHRSVSWYQQTPGQGLQFLFEYFSETQRNKGNFPGRFSGRQFSNSRSEMNVSTLELGDSALYLCASSLAVRVNTEAFFGQGTRLTVV.

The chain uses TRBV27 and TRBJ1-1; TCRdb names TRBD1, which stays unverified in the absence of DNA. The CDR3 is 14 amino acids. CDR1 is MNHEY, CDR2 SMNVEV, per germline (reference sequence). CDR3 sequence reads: CASRTGELLVAAFF.

CDR3: CASSSIRGGSYTDTQYF. The chain couples TRBV7-9 to TRBJ2-3; the D gene TCRdb calls, TRBD2, cannot be checked with no DNA. Germline V gives CDR1 SEHNR, CDR2 FQNEAQ (reference sequence). This CDR3 has 17 residues.

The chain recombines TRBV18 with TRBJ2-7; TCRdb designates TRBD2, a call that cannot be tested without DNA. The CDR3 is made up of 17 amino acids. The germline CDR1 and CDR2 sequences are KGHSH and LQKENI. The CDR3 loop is CASSPQAIAWEMNEQYF. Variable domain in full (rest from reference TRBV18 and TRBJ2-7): NAGVMQNPRHLVRRRGQEARLRCSPMKGHSHVYWYRQLPEEGLKFMVYLQKENIIDESGMPKERFSAEFPKEGPSILRIQQVVRGDSAAYFCASSPQAIAWEMNEQYFGPGTRLTVT.

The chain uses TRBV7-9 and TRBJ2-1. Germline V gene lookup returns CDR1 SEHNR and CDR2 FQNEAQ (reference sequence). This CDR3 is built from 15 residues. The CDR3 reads CASSLPFSSYNEQFF.

The CDR3 sequence: CASRGERQPNEKLFF. The chain is built from TRBV4-2 and TRBJ1-4; the TCRdb call, TRBD1, lacks DNA for checking. From germline, CDR1 is LGHNA and CDR2 YNFKEQ. CDR3 length equals 15 residues.

CDR3 sequence reads: CSARAQGDGYNEQFF. The chain links TRBV20-1 to TRBJ2-1; no DNA is available, so the TRBD1 call from TCRdb remains unchecked. CDR3 length: 15 amino acids. CDR1 DFQATT and CDR2 SNEGSKA come from the germline V gene (reference sequence).